The clone carrying this TCR beta chain was observed a single time. Germline V gene sequence: CDR1 SGHRS, CDR2 YFSETQ. The CDR3 totals 17 residues. V dropped 0 bases and J dropped 4 bases, with 20 bases sitting between them. Data came from immunoSEQ multiplex PCR; TCRdb stores just in-frame clones and leaves some out. The table has 75,000 to 100,000 clones, approximately 90% seen once. The sample belongs to a study of a mutant IDH1 vaccine in newly diagnosed glioma. Turning to the study itself: Treated patients, 62.5% male and roughly 40% female, averaged about 40 years of age.

Time point defined: baseline, week 1 (first vaccination visit). Treatment given: pre-vaccination baseline after standard-of-care therapy. The V call is TRBV5-1, the J call TRBJ2-7; D may be TRBD1 or TRBD2 (6 bases each). The receptor was isolated from a woman in her forties or fifties with glioma. Material: PBMCs, obtained from a glioma patient treated with radiotherapy, temozolomide or both. The CDR3 nucleotides read TGCGCCAGCAGCTTGGTCAAGATCACGGGGGCCGAGTACGAGCAGTACTTC. Amino acid sequence: CASSLVKITGAEYEQYF.